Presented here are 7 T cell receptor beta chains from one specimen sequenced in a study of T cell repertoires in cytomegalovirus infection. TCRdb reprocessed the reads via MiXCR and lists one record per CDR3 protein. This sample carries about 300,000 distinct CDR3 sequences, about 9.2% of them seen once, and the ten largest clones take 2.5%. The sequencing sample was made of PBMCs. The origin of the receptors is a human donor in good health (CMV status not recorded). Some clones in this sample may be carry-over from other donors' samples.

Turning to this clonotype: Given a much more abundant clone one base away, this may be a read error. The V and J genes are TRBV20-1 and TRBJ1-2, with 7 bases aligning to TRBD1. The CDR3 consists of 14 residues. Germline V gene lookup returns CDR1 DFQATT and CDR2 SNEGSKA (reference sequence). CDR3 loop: CRARATGEVYGYTF. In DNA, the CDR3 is TGCAGAGCTAGAGCTACAGGGGAGGTCTATGGCTACACCTTC.

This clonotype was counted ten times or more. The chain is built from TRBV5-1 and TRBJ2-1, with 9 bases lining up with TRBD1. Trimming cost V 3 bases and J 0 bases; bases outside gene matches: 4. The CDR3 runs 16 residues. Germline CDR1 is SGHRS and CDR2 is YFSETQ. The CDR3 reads CASSSTGGSSYNEQFF. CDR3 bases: TGCGCCAGCAGCTCCACAGGGGGCAGCTCCTACAATGAGCAGTTCTTC.

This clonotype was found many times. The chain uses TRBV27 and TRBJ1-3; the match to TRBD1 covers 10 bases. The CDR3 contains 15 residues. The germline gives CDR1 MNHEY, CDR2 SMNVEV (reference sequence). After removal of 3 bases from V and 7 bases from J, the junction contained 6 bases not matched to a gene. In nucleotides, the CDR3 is TGTGCCAGCAGTTTTGGACAGGGGGTTGGCAACACCATATATTTT. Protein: CASSFGQGVGNTIYF.

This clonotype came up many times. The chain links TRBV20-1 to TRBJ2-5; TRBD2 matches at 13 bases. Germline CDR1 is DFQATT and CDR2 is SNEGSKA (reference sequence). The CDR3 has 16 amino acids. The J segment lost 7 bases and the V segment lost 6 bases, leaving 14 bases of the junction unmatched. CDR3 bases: TGCAGTGCCGCATCGACTAGCGGGGGGCGAGACGGGACCCAGTACTTC. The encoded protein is CSAASTSGGRDGTQYF.

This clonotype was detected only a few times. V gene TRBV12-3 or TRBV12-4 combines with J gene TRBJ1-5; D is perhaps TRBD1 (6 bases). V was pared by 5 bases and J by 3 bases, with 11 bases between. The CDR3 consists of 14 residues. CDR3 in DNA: TGTGCCAGCAGTCAAGGACAGCCCAATCAGCCCCAGCATTTT. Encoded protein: CASSQGQPNQPQHF.

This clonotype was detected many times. CDR3 residues: CASSLSTGHIWDEQFF. Written as DNA, the CDR3 is TGTGCCAGCAGCTTAAGTACGGGCCACATTTGGGATGAGCAGTTCTTC. The chain carries TRBV7-2 and TRBJ2-1; no clear D. The ends were cut back, 2 bases at V and 8 bases at J, with 19 bases in the middle. Germline CDR1 and CDR2: SGHTA and FQGNSA. The CDR3 length is 16 residues.

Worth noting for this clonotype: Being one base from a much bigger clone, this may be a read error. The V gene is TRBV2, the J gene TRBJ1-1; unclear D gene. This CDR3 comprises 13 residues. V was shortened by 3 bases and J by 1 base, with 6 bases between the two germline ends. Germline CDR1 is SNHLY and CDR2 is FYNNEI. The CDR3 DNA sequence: TGTGCCAGCAGTGAGGCGGAGAACACTGAAGCTTTCTTT. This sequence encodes CASSEAENTEAFF.